The rows below give T cell receptor beta chains drawn from one sample of a study of early T cells in non-severe SARS-CoV-2 infection. TCRdb reprocessed the 5' RACE reads via MiXCR and lists one record per CDR3 protein. This sample has some 110,000 distinct CDR3 sequences, with just under 15% found just once. Specimen: whole blood. These receptors all stem from an adult who was a healthcare worker with PCR-confirmed SARS-CoV-2 infection or an uninfected control (not recorded which). CDR3s include the opening cysteine and the closing phenylalanine or tryptophan. Each record gives: D gene, clone size, J gene, V gene, CDR3 DNA, CDR3 protein. D genes are given only for firm matches. Not all rows give a size; the values are once, few, many and, for expanded clones, a class.

TRBD1,few,TRBJ1-1,TRBV29-1,TGCAGCGTTCACAGGGGGCAGACAGGCACTGAAGCTTTCTTT,CSVHRGQTGTEAFF
NA,NA,TRBJ2-5,TRBV5-1,TGCGCCAGCAGCCCGGTGGGAGACAGTGGCTTGGAGACCCAGCACTTC,CASSPVGDSGLETQHF
NA,NA,TRBJ1-1,TRBV18,TGTGCCAGCTCACCGGGAGGAGGGAGTGGAGAAGCTTTCTTT,CASSPGGGSGEAFF
TRBD2,many,TRBJ2-3,TRBV3-1,TGTGCCAGCAGATACCATAGCGGGGACACAGATACGCAGTATTTT,CASRYHSGDTDTQYF
NA,NA,TRBJ1-2,TRBV21-1,TGTGCCAGCAGCAAACAGCCGGGACAGGAATATGGCTACACCTTC,CASSKQPGQEYGYTF
NA,once,TRBJ1-1,TRBV4-2,TGTGCCAGCAGCCAAGAACGACAAAGGGGCACTGAAGCTTTCTTT,CASSQERQRGTEAFF
TRBD2,NA,TRBJ2-6,TRBV9,TGTGCCAGCAGCGGATACCCGAGGCTAGCGGGGGGGCCCGGGGCCAACGTCCTGACTTTC,CASSGYPRLAGGPGANVLTF
NA,NA,TRBJ2-7,TRBV9,TGTGCCAGCAGCGTAGGGGAGCACGGTATGTACGAGCAGTACTTC,CASSVGEHGMYEQYF
NA,NA,TRBJ1-2,TRBV29-1,TGCAGCGTAGCGGACGGTGACTATGGCTACACCTTC,CSVADGDYGYTF
TRBD1,NA,TRBJ1-2,TRBV4-1,TGCGCCAGCAGCCAAGAGCAGGGGGAAGGTGGCTACACCTTC,CASSQEQGEGGYTF
TRBD2,few,TRBJ2-1,TRBV7-9,TGTGCCAGCAGCCCCATGGGGACTAATAACAATGAGCAGTTCTTC,CASSPMGTNNNEQFF
TRBD1,NA,TRBJ2-7,TRBV7-9,TGTGCCAGCAGCTTGCAACAGGGGGCCTACGTGCAGTACTTC,CASSLQQGAYVQYF
NA,many,TRBJ1-5,TRBV12-3/TRBV12-4,TGTGCCAGCAGTTTACAAGGGAGGGGGCAGCCCCAGCATTTT,CASSLQGRGQPQHF
TRBD1,few,TRBJ1-2,TRBV29-1,TGCAGCGCTACCGGGACAGGGGCTGGCTACACCTTC,CSATGTGAGYTF
TRBD1,many,TRBJ1-4,TRBV19,TGTGCCAGTTCCCGGGACAGGGGCGAAAAACTGTTTTTT,CASSRDRGEKLFF
NA,many,TRBJ2-2,TRBV3-1,TGTGCCAGCAGCCGGACGGAGGGAGCTTGGCTGTTTTTT,CASSRTEGAWLFF
NA,NA,TRBJ1-1,TRBV10-1,TGCGCCAGCAGTGACGGCGGTTCGAACACTGAAGCTTTCTTT,CASSDGGSNTEAFF
NA,NA,TRBJ2-5,TRBV5-1,TGCGCCAGCAGCCCACGGGCCCCCGGGGAGACCCAGTACTTC,CASSPRAPGETQYF